Listed below are T cell receptor beta chains from one sample, sequenced in a study of human T cells and chemical hapten exposure. Using its own MiXCR run on the RACE reads, TCRdb lists one record per CDR3 protein. The sample contains more than 100,000 distinct CDR3 sequences, about 13% of which appear only once. This specimen was whole blood, taken in connection with sensitization to the hapten diphenylcyclopropenone (DPC). The receptors stem from a woman between 18 and 29 years old with alopecia areata. Some clones in this sample may be carry-over from other donors' samples. CDR3s include the opening cysteine and the closing phenylalanine or tryptophan. A D gene is named only where the DNA matches it firmly. Some rows mark clone size as missing; the rest say once, few, many or name a class of expanded clone.

CDR3 | DNA | V | length | J | D | size
CASSAPPDTPSNEQFF | TGTGCCAGCAGCGCCCCCCCGGACACTCCCTCCAATGAGCAGTTCTTC | TRBV9 | 16 | TRBJ2-1 | - | few
CASSQDRAPTYEQYF | TGTGCCAGCAGCCAAGATCGAGCGCCAACCTACGAGCAGTACTTC | TRBV3-1 | 15 | TRBJ2-7 | - | few
CASSLGLQGTRGYGYTF | TGTGCCAGCAGCTTAGGCCTACAGGGAACAAGAGGCTATGGCTACACCTTC | TRBV7-2 | 17 | TRBJ1-2 | - | few
CASSRRVHEKLFF | TGTGCCAGCAGCCGCAGGGTCCATGAAAAACTGTTTTTT | TRBV7-2 | 13 | TRBJ1-4 | - | -
CSARSLAGEETQYF | TGCAGTGCTAGGTCACTAGCGGGGGAAGAGACCCAGTACTTC | TRBV20-1 | 14 | TRBJ2-5 | TRBD2 | -
CASSLAGTANTEAFF | TGTGCCAGCAGTTTAGCCGGGACGGCGAACACTGAAGCTTTCTTT | TRBV12-3/TRBV12-4 | 15 | TRBJ1-1 | - | many
CASSPDSGGLQTQYF | TGTGCCAGCAGCCCCGATAGCGGGGGGCTCCAGACCCAGTACTTC | TRBV7-2 | 15 | TRBJ2-5 | TRBD2 | -
CASSSPGAGVKETQNF | TGTGCCAGCAGTTCCCCAGGAGCGGGGGTAAAAGAGACCCAGAACTTC | TRBV28 | 16 | TRBJ2-5 | TRBD2 | -
CASSLSTGSEQFF | TGTGCCAGCAGTTTATCAACAGGGTCTGAGCAGTTCTTC | TRBV28 | 13 | TRBJ2-1 | - | -
CASSRSTDTQYF | TGTGCCAGCAGCCGAAGCACAGATACGCAGTATTTT | TRBV7-2 | 12 | TRBJ2-3 | - | many
CASSPGPKGTQYF | TGTGCCAGCAGCCCCGGACCCAAAGGGACCCAGTACTTC | TRBV7-3 | 13 | TRBJ2-5 | - | -
CASRNRDPNEQFF | TGTGCCAGCAGAAACAGAGACCCCAATGAGCAGTTCTTC | TRBV11-2 | 13 | TRBJ2-1 | - | few
CSVESGVTRTGANVLTF | TGCAGCGTCGAATCAGGGGTCACCCGTACTGGGGCCAACGTCCTGACTTTC | TRBV29-1 | 17 | TRBJ2-6 | - | few
CASIRGWGNSPLHF | TGTGCCAGCATTAGGGGGTGGGGTAATTCACCCCTCCACTTT | TRBV2 | 14 | TRBJ1-6 | - | few
CASSLSRGPYEQYF | TGTGCCAGCAGCTTGTCCAGGGGGCCCTACGAGCAGTACTTC | TRBV5-5 | 14 | TRBJ2-7 | TRBD1 | -
CASSLLAGGSTGELFF | TGTGCCAGCAGTTTACTCGCAGGGGGTAGCACCGGGGAGCTGTTTTTT | TRBV6-6 | 16 | TRBJ2-2 | TRBD1 | -
CASSQVRNRGNTEAFF | TGTGCCAGCAGCCAGGTCCGAAACAGGGGTAACACTGAAGCTTTCTTT | TRBV3-1 | 16 | TRBJ1-1 | TRBD1 | -
CASSTRDRAKDTQYF | TGTGCCAGCAGCACCCGGGACCGCGCCAAGGATACGCAGTATTTT | TRBV7-9 | 15 | TRBJ2-3 | - | many
CASSSGVRSVNEQFF | TGTGCCAGCAGCTCAGGTGTGAGGTCCGTCAATGAGCAGTTCTTC | TRBV7-6 | 15 | TRBJ2-1 | - | few
CAWSTNSNQPQHF | TGTGCCTGGAGTACGAATAGCAATCAGCCCCAGCATTTT | TRBV30 | 13 | TRBJ1-5 | - | few
CASSQEPPSPGQNRRELFF | TGCGCCAGCAGCCAAGAACCGCCATCTCCGGGACAGAATCGCCGGGAGCTGTTTTTT | TRBV4-1 | 19 | TRBJ2-2 | TRBD1 | -
CSARETGRWAPLHF | TGCAGTGCTAGAGAAACAGGTCGCTGGGCCCCCCTCCACTTT | TRBV20-1 | 14 | TRBJ1-6 | - | few